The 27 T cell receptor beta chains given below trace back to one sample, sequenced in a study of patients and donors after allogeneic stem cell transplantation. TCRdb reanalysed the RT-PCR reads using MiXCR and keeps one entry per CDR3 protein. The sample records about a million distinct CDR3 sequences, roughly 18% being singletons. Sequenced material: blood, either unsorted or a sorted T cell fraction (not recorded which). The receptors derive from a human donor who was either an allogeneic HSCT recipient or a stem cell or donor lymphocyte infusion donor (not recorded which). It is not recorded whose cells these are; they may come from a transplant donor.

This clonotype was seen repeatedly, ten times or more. The CDR3 here is CATSDWTGNNEQFF. The CDR3 region has the DNA TGTGCCACCAGTGATTGGACAGGGAACAATGAGCAGTTCTTC. The chain links TRBV24-1 to TRBJ2-1; 8 bases match TRBD1. In germline, CDR1 is KGHDR, CDR2 SFDVKD. The CDR3 covers 14 residues. The J segment lost 5 bases and the V segment lost 2 bases, leaving 1 base of the junction unmatched.

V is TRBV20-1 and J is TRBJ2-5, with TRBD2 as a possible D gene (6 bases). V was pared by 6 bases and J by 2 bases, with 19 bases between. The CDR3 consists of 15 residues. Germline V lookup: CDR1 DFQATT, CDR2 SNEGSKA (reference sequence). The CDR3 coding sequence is TGCAGTGCAGCCCGGGGGTCGACACAGCAAGAGACCCAGTACTTC. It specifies CSAARGSTQQETQYF.

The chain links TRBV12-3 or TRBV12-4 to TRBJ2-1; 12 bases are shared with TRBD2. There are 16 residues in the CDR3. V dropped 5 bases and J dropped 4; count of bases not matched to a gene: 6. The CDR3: CASSPQTSGSYNEQFF. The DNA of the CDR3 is TGTGCCAGCAGTCCCCAGACTAGCGGGAGTTACAATGAGCAGTTCTTC.

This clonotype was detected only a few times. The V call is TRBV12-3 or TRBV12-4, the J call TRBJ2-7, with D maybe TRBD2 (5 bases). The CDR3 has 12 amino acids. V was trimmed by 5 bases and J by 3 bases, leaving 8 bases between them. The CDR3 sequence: CASSPGNYEQYF. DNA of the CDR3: TGTGCCAGCAGTCCCGGGAACTACGAGCAGTACTTC.

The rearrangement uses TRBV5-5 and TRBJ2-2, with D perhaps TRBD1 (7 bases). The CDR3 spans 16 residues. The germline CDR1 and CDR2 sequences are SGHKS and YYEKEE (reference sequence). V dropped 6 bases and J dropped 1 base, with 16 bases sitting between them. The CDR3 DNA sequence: TGTGCCAGCAAAGGTGGGGGGACAGAGAACACCGGGGAGCTGTTTTTT. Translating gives CASKGGGTENTGELFF.

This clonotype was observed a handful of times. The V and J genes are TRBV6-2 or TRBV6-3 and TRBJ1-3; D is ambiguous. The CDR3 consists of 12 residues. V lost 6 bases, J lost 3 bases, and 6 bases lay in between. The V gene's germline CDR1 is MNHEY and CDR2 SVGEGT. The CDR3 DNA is TGTGCCAGCAGCCCTTATGGAAACACCATATATTTT. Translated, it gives CASSPYGNTIYF.

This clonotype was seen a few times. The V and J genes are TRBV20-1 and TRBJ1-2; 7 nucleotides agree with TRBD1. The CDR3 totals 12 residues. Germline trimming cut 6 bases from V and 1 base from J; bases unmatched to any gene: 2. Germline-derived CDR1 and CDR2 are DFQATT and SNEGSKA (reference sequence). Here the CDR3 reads CSAGQVNYGYTF. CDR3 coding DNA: TGCAGTGCCGGACAGGTTAACTATGGCTACACCTTC.

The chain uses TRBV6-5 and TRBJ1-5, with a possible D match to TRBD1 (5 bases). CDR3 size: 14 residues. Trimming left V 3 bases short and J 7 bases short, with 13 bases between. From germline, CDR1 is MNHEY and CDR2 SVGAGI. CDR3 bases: TGTGCCAGCAGTTATAAGGCAGGGAGACAGCCCCAGCATTTT. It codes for CASSYKAGRQPQHF.

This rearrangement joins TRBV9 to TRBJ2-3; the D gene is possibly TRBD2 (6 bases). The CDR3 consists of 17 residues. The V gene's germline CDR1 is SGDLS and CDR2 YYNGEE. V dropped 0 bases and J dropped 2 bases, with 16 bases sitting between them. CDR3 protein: CASSVVSGGGITDTQYF. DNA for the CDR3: TGTGCCAGCAGCGTAGTTTCTGGGGGAGGCATCACAGATACGCAGTATTTT.

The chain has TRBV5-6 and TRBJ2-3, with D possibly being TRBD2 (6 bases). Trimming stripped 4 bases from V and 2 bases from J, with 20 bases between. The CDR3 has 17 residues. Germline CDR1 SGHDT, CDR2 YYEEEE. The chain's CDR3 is CASSLGRGLAITDTQYF. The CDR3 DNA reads TGTGCCAGCAGCCTGGGAAGGGGTCTAGCGATCACAGATACGCAGTATTTT.

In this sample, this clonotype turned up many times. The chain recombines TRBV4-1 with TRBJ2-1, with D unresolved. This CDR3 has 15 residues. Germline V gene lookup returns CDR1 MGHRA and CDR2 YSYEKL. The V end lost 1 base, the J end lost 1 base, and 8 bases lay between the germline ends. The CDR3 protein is CASSQVQPSYNEQFF. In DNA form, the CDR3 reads TGCGCCAGCAGCCAAGTCCAACCTTCCTACAATGAGCAGTTCTTC.

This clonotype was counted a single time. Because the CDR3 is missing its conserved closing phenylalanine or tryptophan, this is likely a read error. CDR3 protein: CSVPTSGNPTYNEQFY. The CDR3 DNA sequence: TGCAGCGTTCCGACTAGCGGGAATCCAACCTACAATGAGCAGTTCTAC. J is TRBJ2-1 and V is TRBV29-1, with 11 bases that match TRBD2. The V gene end was trimmed by 5 bases and the J gene end by 2 bases; junction bases not matched to a gene: 8. Germline lookup yields CDR1 SQVTM and CDR2 ANQGSEA. This CDR3 spans 16 amino acids.

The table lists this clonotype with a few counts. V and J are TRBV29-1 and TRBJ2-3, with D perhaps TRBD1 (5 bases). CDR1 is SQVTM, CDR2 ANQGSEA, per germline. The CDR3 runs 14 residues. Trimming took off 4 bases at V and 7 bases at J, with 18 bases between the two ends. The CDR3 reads CSVVSPRDRYTQYF. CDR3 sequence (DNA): TGCAGCGTTGTTAGTCCACGCGACAGATATACGCAGTATTTT.

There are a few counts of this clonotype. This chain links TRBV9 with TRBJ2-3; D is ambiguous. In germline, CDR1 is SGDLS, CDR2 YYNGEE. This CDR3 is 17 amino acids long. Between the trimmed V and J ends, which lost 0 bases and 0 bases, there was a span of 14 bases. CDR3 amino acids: CASSVAPSVSSTDTQYF. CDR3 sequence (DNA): TGTGCCAGCAGCGTAGCTCCCTCAGTTTCTAGCACAGATACGCAGTATTTT.

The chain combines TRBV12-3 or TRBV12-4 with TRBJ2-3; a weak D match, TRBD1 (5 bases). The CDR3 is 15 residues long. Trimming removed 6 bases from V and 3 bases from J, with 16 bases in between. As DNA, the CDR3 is TGTGCCAGCAGCCCAGAACAGGTTAGGACAGATACGCAGTATTTT. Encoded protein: CASSPEQVRTDTQYF.

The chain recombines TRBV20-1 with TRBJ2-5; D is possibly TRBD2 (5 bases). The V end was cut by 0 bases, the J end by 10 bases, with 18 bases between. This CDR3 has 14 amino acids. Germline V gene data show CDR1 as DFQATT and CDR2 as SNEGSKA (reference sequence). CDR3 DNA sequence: TGCAGTGCTAGAGATGAGGGAAGGGTGTGGAACCAGTACTTC. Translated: CSARDEGRVWNQYF.

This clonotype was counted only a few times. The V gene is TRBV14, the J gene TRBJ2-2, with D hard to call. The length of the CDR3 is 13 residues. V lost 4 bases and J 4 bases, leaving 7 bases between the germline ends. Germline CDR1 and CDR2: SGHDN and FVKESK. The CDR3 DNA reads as TGTGCCAGCAGCCCCTACCCCACCGGGGAGCTGTTTTTT. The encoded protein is CASSPYPTGELFF.

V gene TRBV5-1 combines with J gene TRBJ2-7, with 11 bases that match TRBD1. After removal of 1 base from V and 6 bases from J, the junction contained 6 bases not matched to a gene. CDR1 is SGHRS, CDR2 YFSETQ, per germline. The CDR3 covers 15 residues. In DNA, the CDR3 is TGCGCCAGCAGCTTGCAACCGGGACAGGGGGTCGAGCAGTACTTC. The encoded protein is CASSLQPGQGVEQYF. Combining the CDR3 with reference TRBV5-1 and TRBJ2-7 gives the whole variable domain KAGVTQTPRYLIKTRGQQVTLSCSPISGHRSVSWYQQTPGQGLQFLFEYFSETQRNKGNFPGRFSGRQFSNSRSEMNVSTLELGDSALYLCASSLQPGQGVEQYFGPGTRLTVT.

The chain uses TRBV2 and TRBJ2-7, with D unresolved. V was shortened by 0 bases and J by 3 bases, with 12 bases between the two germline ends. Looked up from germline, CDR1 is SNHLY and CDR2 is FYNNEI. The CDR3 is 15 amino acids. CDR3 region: CASSEAAHFLYEQYF. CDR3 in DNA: TGTGCCAGCAGTGAAGCCGCCCATTTCCTCTACGAGCAGTACTTC. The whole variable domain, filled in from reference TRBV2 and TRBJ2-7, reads EPEVTQTPSHQVTQMGQEVILRCVPISNHLYFYWYRQILGQKVEFLVSFYNNEISEKSEIFDDQFSVERPDGSNFTLKIRSTKLEDSAMYFCASSEAAHFLYEQYFGPGTRLTVT.

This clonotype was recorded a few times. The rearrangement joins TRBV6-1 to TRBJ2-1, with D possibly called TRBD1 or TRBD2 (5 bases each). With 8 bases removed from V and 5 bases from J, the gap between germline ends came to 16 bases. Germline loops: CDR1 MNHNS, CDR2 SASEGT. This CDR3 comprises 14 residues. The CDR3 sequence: CASLFGTPNNEQFF. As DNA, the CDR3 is TGTGCCAGCCTCTTTGGGACCCCCAACAATGAGCAGTTCTTC.

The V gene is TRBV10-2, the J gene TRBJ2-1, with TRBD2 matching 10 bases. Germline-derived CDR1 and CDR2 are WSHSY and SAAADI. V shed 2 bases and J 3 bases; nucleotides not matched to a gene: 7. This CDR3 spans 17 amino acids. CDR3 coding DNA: TGCGCCAGCAGTGAGAAGAGCGGGAGGGCCGACTACAATGAGCAGTTCTTC. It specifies CASSEKSGRADYNEQFF.

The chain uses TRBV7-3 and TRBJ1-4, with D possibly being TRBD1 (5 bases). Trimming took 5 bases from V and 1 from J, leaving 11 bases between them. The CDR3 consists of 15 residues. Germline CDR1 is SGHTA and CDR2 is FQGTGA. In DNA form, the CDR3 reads TGTGCCAGCAGCCCTCGGGACGGAACTAATGAAAAACTGTTTTTT. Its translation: CASSPRDGTNEKLFF.

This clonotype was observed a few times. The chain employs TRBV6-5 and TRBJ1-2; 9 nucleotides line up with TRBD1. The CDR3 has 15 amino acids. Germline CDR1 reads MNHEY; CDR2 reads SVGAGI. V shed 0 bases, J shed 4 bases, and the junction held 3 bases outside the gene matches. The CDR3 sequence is CASSYSSTGGYGYTF. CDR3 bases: TGTGCCAGCAGTTACTCTTCGACAGGGGGCTATGGCTACACCTTC.

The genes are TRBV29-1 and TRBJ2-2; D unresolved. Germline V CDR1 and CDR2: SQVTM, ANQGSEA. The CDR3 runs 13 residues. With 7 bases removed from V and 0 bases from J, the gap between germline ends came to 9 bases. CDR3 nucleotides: TGCAGCGCCAGGACGGCGAACACCGGGGAGCTGTTTTTT. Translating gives CSARTANTGELFF.

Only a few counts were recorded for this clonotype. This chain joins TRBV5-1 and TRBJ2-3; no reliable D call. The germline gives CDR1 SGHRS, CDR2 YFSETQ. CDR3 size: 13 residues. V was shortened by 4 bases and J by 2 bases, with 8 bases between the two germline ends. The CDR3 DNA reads TGCGCCAGCAGCAAGGATTACACAGATACGCAGTATTTT. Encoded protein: CASSKDYTDTQYF.

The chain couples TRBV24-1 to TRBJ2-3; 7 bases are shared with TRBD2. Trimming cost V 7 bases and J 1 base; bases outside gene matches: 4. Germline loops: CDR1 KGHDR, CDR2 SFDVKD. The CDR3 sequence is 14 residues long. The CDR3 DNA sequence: TGTGCCACCAGGGAGCGGGGAGGCACAGATACGCAGTATTTT. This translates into CATRERGGTDTQYF.

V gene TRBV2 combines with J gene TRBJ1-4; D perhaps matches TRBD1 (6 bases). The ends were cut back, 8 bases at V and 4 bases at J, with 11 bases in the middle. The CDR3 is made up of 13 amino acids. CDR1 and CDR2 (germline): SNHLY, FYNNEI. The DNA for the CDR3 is TGTGCCAGCCAGGACAGAAATAATGAAAAACTGTTTTTT. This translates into CASQDRNNEKLFF. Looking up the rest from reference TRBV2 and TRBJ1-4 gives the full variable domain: EPEVTQTPSHQVTQMGQEVILRCVPISNHLYFYWYRQILGQKVEFLVSFYNNEISEKSEIFDDQFSVERPDGSNFTLKIRSTKLEDSAMYFCASQDRNNEKLFFGSGTQLSVL.